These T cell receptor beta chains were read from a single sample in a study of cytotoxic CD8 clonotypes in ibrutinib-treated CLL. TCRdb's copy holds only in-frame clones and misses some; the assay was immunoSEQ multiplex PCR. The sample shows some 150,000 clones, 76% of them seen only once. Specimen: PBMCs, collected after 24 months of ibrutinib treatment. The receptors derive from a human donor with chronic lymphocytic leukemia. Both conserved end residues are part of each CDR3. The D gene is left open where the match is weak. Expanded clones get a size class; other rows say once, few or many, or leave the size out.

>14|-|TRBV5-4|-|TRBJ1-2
CASSPAGSGERYTF
TGTGCCAGCAGCCCCGCGGGGTCGGGGGAACGCTACACCTTC
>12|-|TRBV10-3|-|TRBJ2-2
CAISGLSGELFF
TGTGCCATCAGTGGGCTTTCCGGGGAGCTGTTTTTT
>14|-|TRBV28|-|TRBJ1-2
CASSSPARTYGYTF
TGTGCCAGCAGCTCACCGGCCAGGACCTATGGCTACACCTTC
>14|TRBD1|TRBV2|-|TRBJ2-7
CASSADRVGYEQYF
TGTGCCAGCAGTGCAGACAGGGTAGGCTACGAGCAGTACTTC
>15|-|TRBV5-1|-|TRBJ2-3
CASSRTGEWVDTQYF
TGCGCCAGCAGCCGGACGGGGGAGTGGGTAGATACGCAGTATTTT
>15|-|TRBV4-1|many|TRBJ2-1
CASSYDGRPVNEQFF
TGCGCCAGCAGCTACGACGGCCGCCCTGTCAATGAGCAGTTCTTC
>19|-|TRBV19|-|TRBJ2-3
CASSRVGQGITSRTDTQYF
TGTGCCAGTAGCCGTGTCGGGCAGGGTATAACCTCCCGCACAGATACGCAGTATTTT
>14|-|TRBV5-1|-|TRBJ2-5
CASSPGQGGETQYF
TGCGCCAGCAGCCCGGGACAAGGGGGGGAGACCCAGTACTTC
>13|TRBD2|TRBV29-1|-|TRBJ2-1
CSVEDWRGNEQFF
TGCAGCGTTGAAGACTGGCGGGGGAATGAGCAGTTCTTC
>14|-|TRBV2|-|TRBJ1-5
CASSELAYYQPQHF
TGTGCCAGCAGTGAATTGGCTTACTATCAGCCCCAGCATTTT
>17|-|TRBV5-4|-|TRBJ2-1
CASSIEDPASSYNEQFF
TGTGCCAGCAGCATCGAAGACCCAGCGAGCTCCTACAATGAGCAGTTCTTC
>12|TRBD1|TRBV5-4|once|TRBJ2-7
CASSRDRAEQYF
TGTGCCAGCAGCCGGGACAGGGCCGAGCAGTACTTC
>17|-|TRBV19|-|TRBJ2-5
CASSISGAGGQQETQYF
TGTGCCAGTAGTATAAGCGGCGCAGGGGGGCAACAAGAGACCCAGTACTTC
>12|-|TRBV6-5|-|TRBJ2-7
CASSRSSYEQYF
TGTGCCAGCAGTCGGAGCTCCTACGAGCAGTACTTC
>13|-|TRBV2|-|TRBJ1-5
CASKSEGPGPQHF
TGTGCCAGCAAGTCGGAGGGCCCGGGGCCCCAGCATTTT
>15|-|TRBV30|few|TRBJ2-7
CAWTSGEAGSYEQYF
TGTGCCTGGACCTCGGGGGAGGCGGGCTCCTACGAGCAGTACTTC
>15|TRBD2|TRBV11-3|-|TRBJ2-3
CASSRGPSGGHTQYF
TGTGCCAGCAGCCGGGGGCCTAGCGGGGGGCATACGCAGTATTTT
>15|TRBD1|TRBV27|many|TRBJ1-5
CASSLSGTGGQPQHF
TGTGCCAGCAGTTTATCGGGGACAGGGGGGCAGCCCCAGCATTTT
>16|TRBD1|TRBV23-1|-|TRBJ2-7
CASSQSPGQGTYEQYF
TGCGCCAGCAGTCAATCACCGGGACAGGGGACCTACGAGCAGTACTTC
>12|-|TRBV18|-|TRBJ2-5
CASSPPSGAQYF
TGTGCCAGCTCACCCCCCTCAGGGGCCCAGTACTTC
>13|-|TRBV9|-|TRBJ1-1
CASSGTGRGEAFF
TGTGCCAGCAGCGGCACGGGACGGGGTGAAGCTTTCTTT
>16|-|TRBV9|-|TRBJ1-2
CASSPPGRTANYGYTF
TGTGCCAGCAGCCCCCCGGGCAGGACAGCTAACTATGGCTACACCTTC
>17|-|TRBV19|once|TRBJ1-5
CASSSPAGVVGNQPQHF
TGTGCCAGTAGTTCCCCCGCGGGGGTGGTAGGCAATCAGCCCCAGCATTTT
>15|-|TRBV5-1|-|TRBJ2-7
CASSPSIGVGAEQYF
TGCGCCAGCAGCCCGAGCATAGGGGTAGGGGCCGAGCAGTACTTC
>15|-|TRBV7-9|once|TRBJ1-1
CASSLGRLASTEAFF
TGTGCCAGCAGCTTGGGGAGGTTAGCCTCCACTGAAGCTTTCTTT
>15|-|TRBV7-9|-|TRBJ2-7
CASSLEGGPTYEQYF
TGTGCCAGCAGCTTGGAGGGAGGACCCACCTACGAGCAGTACTTC
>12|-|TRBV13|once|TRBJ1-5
CASSFGVGPQHF
TGTGCCAGCAGCTTTGGGGTAGGGCCCCAGCATTTT
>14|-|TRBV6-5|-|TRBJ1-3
CASARGGRGNTIYF
TGTGCCAGCGCCCGTGGGGGCCGGGGAAACACCATATATTTT
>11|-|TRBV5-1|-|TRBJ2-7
CASSWGYEQYF
TGCGCCAGCAGCTGGGGGTACGAGCAGTACTTC
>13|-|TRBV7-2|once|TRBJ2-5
CASSTGTQETQYF
TGTGCCAGCAGTACGGGAACCCAAGAGACCCAGTACTTC
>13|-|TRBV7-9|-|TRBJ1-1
CASSTQTGLEAFF
TGTGCCAGCAGCACACAAACAGGCCTTGAAGCTTTCTTT
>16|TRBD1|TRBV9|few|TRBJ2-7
CASSVLGDRGTYEQYF
TGTGCCAGCAGCGTATTGGGGGACAGGGGAACCTACGAGCAGTACTTC
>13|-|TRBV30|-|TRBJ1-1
CAWSAWGNTEAFF
TGTGCCTGGAGTGCATGGGGGAACACTGAAGCTTTCTTT
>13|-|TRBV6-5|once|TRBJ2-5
CASRTQGRETQYF
TGTGCCAGCAGAACTCAGGGCAGGGAGACCCAGTACTTC
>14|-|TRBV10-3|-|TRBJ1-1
CAISYDPVGSEAFF
TGTGCCATCAGTTACGACCCCGTAGGATCTGAAGCTTTCTTT
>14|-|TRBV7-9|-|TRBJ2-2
CASSLRQSTGELFF
TGTGCCAGCAGCTTGAGACAGTCCACCGGGGAGCTGTTTTTT
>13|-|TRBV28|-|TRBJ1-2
CASSFETAYGYTF
TGTGCCAGCAGTTTTGAGACAGCCTATGGCTACACCTTC
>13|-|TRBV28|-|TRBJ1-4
CASSLVGDEKLFF
TGTGCCAGCAGTTTAGTCGGAGATGAAAAACTGTTTTTT
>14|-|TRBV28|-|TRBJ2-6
CASSLRQRGNVLTF
TGTGCCAGCAGTTTAAGGCAACGGGGGAACGTCCTGACTTTC
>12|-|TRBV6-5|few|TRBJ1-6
CAARSGGSPLHF
TGTGCCGCCCGAAGTGGGGGATCACCCCTCCACTTT
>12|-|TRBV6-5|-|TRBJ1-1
CASSSRNTEAFF
TGTGCCAGCAGTTCACGGAACACTGAAGCTTTCTTT
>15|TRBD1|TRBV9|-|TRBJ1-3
CASSVGQGARNTIYF
TGTGCCAGCAGCGTAGGCCAGGGGGCTAGAAACACCATATATTTT
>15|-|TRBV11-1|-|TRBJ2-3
CASSERDRIPDTQYF
TGTGCCAGCAGCGAGAGGGATCGGATCCCAGATACGCAGTATTTT
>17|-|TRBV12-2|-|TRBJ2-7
CASRLVGRCVITYEQYF
TGTGCAAGTCGCTTAGTGGGCCGTTGTGTCATCACCTACGAGCAGTACTTC
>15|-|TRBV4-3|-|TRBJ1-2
CASSRLLWDGDGYTF
TGCGCCAGCAGCCGCCTTCTGTGGGACGGTGATGGCTACACCTTC